These 27 T cell receptor beta chains were all obtained from the same sample, sequenced in a study of cytomegalovirus exposure and HLA in healthy donors. PCR was performed using 60 Vbeta and 13 Jbeta primers. The data were produced by immunoSEQ multiplex PCR, yet TCRdb's version contains in-frame clones alone and is incomplete. The profile shows under 130,000 clones, 83% of them singletons. The sequencing sample was made of PBMCs. Receptor source: a young man in good health and CMV-seronegative.

A word on this clone: One junction end disagrees with the germline gene, perhaps due to a read error. The chain couples TRBV29-1 to TRBJ2-7; D uncertain. The CDR3 contains 11 residues. Germline CDR1 reads SQVTM; CDR2 reads ANQGSEA. In nucleotides, the CDR3 is TGCAGCGTTGGGAGCGCCTACGGGCAGTACTTC. Encoded protein: CSVGSAYGQYF.

The chain is built from TRBV5-5 and TRBJ2-7, with 9 bases fitting TRBD1. This CDR3 has 15 amino acids. Germline-derived CDR1 and CDR2 are SGHKS and YYEKEE (reference sequence). After removal of 3 bases from V and 1 base from J, the junction contained 5 bases not matched to a gene. The CDR3 protein is CASSSWDRASYEQYF. The CDR3 nucleotides are TGTGCCAGCAGCTCATGGGACAGGGCTTCCTACGAGCAGTACTTC.

V and J are TRBV5-8 and TRBJ2-7; tentative D call: TRBD1 (5 bases). Germline CDR1 and CDR2: SGHTS and YDEGEE. V was shortened by 1 base and J by 0 bases, with 11 bases between the two germline ends. The CDR3 loop spans 15 amino acids. The CDR3: CASSLSGNPSYEQYF. The CDR3, as DNA: TGTGCCAGCAGCTTGTCAGGGAACCCCTCCTACGAGCAGTACTTC.

The rearrangement links TRBV6-1 to TRBJ1-1; perhaps TRBD1 as D (5 bases). Trimming shortened V by 4 bases and J by 3 bases, and 12 bases separated the two germline ends. Germline CDR1 and CDR2: MNHNS and SASEGT. There are 14 residues in the CDR3. The CDR3 region is CASSVQGMDTEAFF. In nucleotides, the CDR3 is TGTGCCAGCAGTGTTCAGGGCATGGACACTGAAGCTTTCTTT.

The rearrangement uses TRBV4-3 and TRBJ2-2; 8 nucleotides line up with TRBD2. V was clipped by 0 bases and J by 4 bases; unmatched bases: 4. Germline assignment: CDR1 LGHNA and CDR2 YSLEER. The CDR3 sequence is 16 residues long. The CDR3 DNA reads as TGCGCCAGCAGCCAAGATAGCGGGGCGTCCACCGGGGAGCTGTTTTTT. Translated, it gives CASSQDSGASTGELFF.

The J gene is TRBJ2-2, the V gene TRBV14; weak D call: TRBD2 (6 bases). CDR1 SGHDN and CDR2 FVKESK come from the germline V gene. V lost 4 bases to trimming and J lost 0 bases, with 12 bases between them. The CDR3 spans 16 residues. CDR3 in DNA: TGTGCCAGCAGCCGGGCGGGACTGACGAACACCGGGGAGCTGTTTTTT. This sequence encodes CASSRAGLTNTGELFF.

The V gene is TRBV9, the J gene TRBJ1-1; a weak D match, TRBD1 (6 bases). CDR3 size: 14 residues. Germline CDR1 and CDR2: SGDLS and YYNGEE. V was clipped by 4 bases and J by 4 bases, with 14 bases between them. In DNA, the CDR3 is TGTGCCAGCAGCATCCAGGGGATGTCCACTGAAGCTTTCTTT. Translated: CASSIQGMSTEAFF.

V and J are TRBV7-9 and TRBJ2-2; 9 nucleotides align to TRBD2. Germline V gives CDR1 SEHNR, CDR2 FQNEAQ (reference sequence). V shed 3 bases and J 4 bases; nucleotides not matched to a gene: 6. The CDR3 is 16 amino acids. CDR3 DNA: TGTGCCAGCAGCTTCCAAGCGGGAGGATTCACCGGGGAGCTGTTTTTT. This codes for CASSFQAGGFTGELFF.

Details on this clone: The junction and the germline gene differ at one end; a read error may be behind it. Other DNA sequences of this sample code for an identical CDR3. V gene TRBV12-5 combines with J gene TRBJ1-1; possibly TRBD1 for D (6 bases). The CDR3 loop spans 12 amino acids. Per germline, CDR1 LGHNT and CDR2 FRNRAP. The CDR3 loop reads CASGLDGTYAFF. DNA of the CDR3: TGTGCTAGTGGCTTGGACGGGACATATGCTTTCTTT.

The V call is TRBV6-1, the J call TRBJ1-3; 7 nucleotides align to TRBD1. This CDR3 contains 15 residues. CDR1 is MNHNS, CDR2 SASEGT, per germline. Trimming at V came to 6 bases and at J to 3 bases, leaving 8 bases not matched to a gene. The CDR3 DNA is TGTGCCAGCAGGGCAGGGGGAACGGGTGGAAACACCATATATTTT. It is translated as CASRAGGTGGNTIYF.

The V and J genes are TRBV18 and TRBJ1-4; no firm D call. The CDR3 length is 15 residues. Trimming removed 3 bases at V and 7 bases at J, with 15 bases between. The germline gives CDR1 KGHSH, CDR2 LQKENI. The CDR3 bases are TGTGCCAGCTCACCCTCCGGGTCCCGGGGTGAAAAACTGTTTTTT. It yields the protein CASSPSGSRGEKLFF. Complete variable domain (other parts from reference TRBV18 and TRBJ1-4): NAGVMQNPRHLVRRRGQEARLRCSPMKGHSHVYWYRQLPEEGLKFMVYLQKENIIDESGMPKERFSAEFPKEGPSILRIQQVVRGDSAAYFCASSPSGSRGEKLFFGSGTQLSVL.

The chain uses TRBV19 and TRBJ2-1; 16 positions agree with TRBD2. The length of the CDR3 is 18 residues. Germline CDR1 and CDR2: LNHDA and SQIVND (reference sequence). The trim removed 1 base at V and 7 bases at J, leaving 7 bases unmatched. CDR3 nucleotide sequence: TGTGCCAGTAGTATAGGAGGGACTAGCGGGAGGGCCAGGAATGAGCAGTTCTTC. This gives the protein CASSIGGTSGRARNEQFF.

Of note for this clone: One junction end disagrees with the germline gene, perhaps due to a read error. J is TRBJ2-1 and V is TRBV29-1; tentative D call: TRBD2 (6 bases). From germline, CDR1 is SQVTM and CDR2 ANQGSEA. CDR3 size: 11 residues. In DNA, the CDR3 is TGCAGCGTTGAAGAGTCGCTAGCGAGGCTCTTC. It translates to CSVEESLARLF.

The chain uses TRBV4-3 and TRBJ2-3; 7 positions agree with TRBD1. Looked up from germline, CDR1 is LGHNA and CDR2 is YSLEER. The CDR3 totals 14 residues. Unmatched junction bases numbered 6, after V lost 3 bases and J lost 6 bases. Here the CDR3 DNA reads TGCGCCAGCAGCCAGCTGGACAGGAGGGATACGCAGTATTTT. Translated, it gives CASSQLDRRDTQYF.

This clone was observed a single time. The chain has TRBV6-4 and TRBJ1-4, with D uncertain. From germline, CDR1 is MRHNA and CDR2 SNTAGT. The length of the CDR3 is 16 residues. V gave up 0 bases and J gave up 0 bases, with 8 bases separating them. CDR3 DNA sequence: TGTGCCAGCAGTGACTCTTCGCAGGCAACTAATGAAAAACTGTTTTTT. Its protein is CASSDSSQATNEKLFF.

This clone was seen only once. The chain couples TRBV4-1 to TRBJ2-5; 12 bases match TRBD2. The CDR3 runs 19 residues. V lost 1 base and J lost 11; bases outside the gene matches: 20. Germline V gene lookup returns CDR1 MGHRA and CDR2 YSYEKL. DNA of the CDR3: TGCGCCAGCAGCCAAGTTCCCGGACTAGCGGGAAAGGCCCCTTGGGAGCAGTACTTC. Amino acid sequence: CASSQVPGLAGKAPWEQYF.

Regarding this clone: The sample has other DNA sequences that encode this CDR3 too. This rearrangement joins TRBV6-4 to TRBJ2-1, with 8 bases identical to TRBD2. Unmatched junction bases numbered 0, after V lost 0 bases and J lost 2 bases. The CDR3 runs 15 residues. CDR1 and CDR2 (germline): MRHNA, SNTAGT. CDR3 protein: CASSDSAGAYNEQFF. The CDR3 region has the DNA TGTGCCAGCAGTGACTCAGCGGGGGCCTACAATGAGCAGTTCTTC.

This chain uses TRBV6-5 with TRBJ1-1, with 7 bases that match TRBD1. The CDR3 is 14 amino acids. CDR1 is MNHEY, CDR2 SVGAGI, per germline. V dropped 6 bases and J dropped 5; count of bases not matched to a gene: 9. CDR3 DNA sequence: TGTGCCAGCAGCCCCTCAGGGGGGTCAACTGAAGCTTTCTTT. Translation gives CASSPSGGSTEAFF.

The count of this clone is one. This chain uses TRBV25-1 with TRBJ2-1; maybe TRBD1 (5 bases). CDR1 MGHDK and CDR2 SYGVNS come from the germline V gene. The V end lost 4 bases, the J end lost 7 bases, and 8 bases lay between the germline ends. The CDR3 extends over 12 amino acids. The chain's CDR3 is CASSVKGNEQFF. Written as DNA, the CDR3 is TGTGCCAGCAGTGTTAAGGGGAATGAGCAGTTCTTC.

The V call is TRBV5-1, the J call TRBJ2-7, with 10 positions matching TRBD2. CDR1 SGHRS and CDR2 YFSETQ come from the germline V gene. The CDR3 consists of 16 residues. Unmatched junction bases numbered 9, after V lost 4 bases and J lost 2 bases. CDR3 bases: TGCGCCAGCAGCCCGCGGTCGGGACTAGCGACCTACGAGCAGTACTTC. Encoded protein: CASSPRSGLATYEQYF.

This chain links TRBV19 with TRBJ2-2; D is possibly TRBD2 (7 bases). The V end lost 7 bases, the J end lost 6 bases, and 15 bases lay between the germline ends. CDR3 length: 14 amino acids. The germline gives CDR1 LNHDA, CDR2 SQIVND (reference sequence). The CDR3 is CASTSWGGSGELFF. Here the CDR3 DNA reads TGTGCCAGTACCTCCTGGGGGGGCTCCGGGGAGCTGTTTTTT. Complete variable domain (other parts from reference TRBV19 and TRBJ2-2): DGGITQSPKYLFRKEGQNVTLSCEQNLNHDAMYWYRQDPGQGLRLIYYSQIVNDFQKGDIAEGYSVSREKKESFPLTVTSAQKNPTAFYLCASTSWGGSGELFFGEGSRLTVL.

This clone has at least ten counts. The chain joins TRBV25-1 to TRBJ1-1; 9 bases map to TRBD1. The CDR3 runs to 14 residues. Germline V gene data show CDR1 as MGHDK and CDR2 as SYGVNS. The V and J ends lost 4 bases and 4 bases, in that order; junction bases with no gene match: 4. The CDR3 bases are TGTGCCAGCAGTGGGGACAGGGAGGTCACTGAAGCTTTCTTT. It is translated as CASSGDREVTEAFF.

The rearrangement links TRBV5-6 to TRBJ2-2; 10 nucleotides agree with TRBD2. The CDR3 consists of 19 residues. Germline-derived CDR1 and CDR2 are SGHDT and YYEEEE. Trimming at V came to 4 bases and at J to 3 bases, leaving 15 bases not matched to a gene. The CDR3 protein is CASSKIGGLAGEDTGELFF. The CDR3 bases are TGTGCCAGCAGCAAGATCGGCGGTCTAGCGGGAGAGGACACCGGGGAGCTGTTTTTT. Together with reference TRBV5-6 and TRBJ2-2, the CDR3 gives the full variable domain: DAGVTQSPTHLIKTRGQQVTLRCSPKSGHDTVSWYQQALGQGPQFIFQYYEEEERQRGNFPDRFSGHQFPNYSSELNVNALLLGDSALYLCASSKIGGLAGEDTGELFFGEGSRLTVL.

This clone was counted once. This chain uses TRBV28 with TRBJ1-1; 9 positions agree with TRBD1. Germline V gene data show CDR1 as MDHEN and CDR2 as SYDVKM. The CDR3 has 15 amino acids. Trimming cost V 8 bases and J 5 bases; bases outside gene matches: 12. This CDR3 is CASQGQGSGGTEAFF. CDR3 coding DNA: TGTGCCAGCCAGGGACAGGGAAGTGGGGGGACTGAAGCTTTCTTT.

This clone was detected only a few times. V gene TRBV7-9 combines with J gene TRBJ1-4, with TRBD1 matching 10 bases. With 2 bases clipped from V and 0 bases from J, the junction kept 9 bases outside the gene matches. The germline gives CDR1 SEHNR, CDR2 FQNEAQ (reference sequence). There are 19 residues in the CDR3. The CDR3 nucleotides read TGTGCCAGCAGCTTACCGGGGACAGGGGTTGTTTCAACTAATGAAAAACTGTTTTTT. As protein: CASSLPGTGVVSTNEKLFF.

The chain uses TRBV7-8 and TRBJ2-7, with 9 bases lining up with TRBD1. Trimming removed 6 bases from V and 6 bases from J; junction bases left unmatched: 12. Per germline, CDR1 SGHVS and CDR2 FQNEAQ. This CDR3 comprises 15 residues. The CDR3 DNA is TGTGCCAGCAGACGAATTCTACAGGGGGCCGGCGAGCAGTACTTC. Translated, it gives CASRRILQGAGEQYF.

The chain joins TRBV27 to TRBJ2-6; 11 bases align to TRBD2. The CDR3 length is 19 residues. From germline, CDR1 is MNHEY and CDR2 SMNVEV (reference sequence). The junction had 10 bases not matched to a gene; V was cut back by 4 bases and J by 2 bases. CDR3 sequence reads: CASSSGLAARGTGANVLTF. CDR3 DNA: TGTGCCAGCAGTTCGGGACTAGCGGCTAGAGGCACTGGGGCCAACGTCCTGACTTTC.